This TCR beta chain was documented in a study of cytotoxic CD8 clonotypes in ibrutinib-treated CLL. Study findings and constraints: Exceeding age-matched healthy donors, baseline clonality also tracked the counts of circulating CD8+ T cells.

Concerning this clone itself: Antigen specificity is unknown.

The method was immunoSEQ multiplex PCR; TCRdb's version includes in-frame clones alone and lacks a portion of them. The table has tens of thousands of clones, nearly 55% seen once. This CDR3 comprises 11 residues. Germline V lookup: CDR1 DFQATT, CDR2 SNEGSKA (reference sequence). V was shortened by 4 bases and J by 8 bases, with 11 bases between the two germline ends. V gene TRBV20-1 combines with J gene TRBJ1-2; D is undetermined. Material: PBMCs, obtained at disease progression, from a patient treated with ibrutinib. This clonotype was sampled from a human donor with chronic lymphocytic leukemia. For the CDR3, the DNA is TGCAGTGCTAAGGACGTCCCGGGCTACACCTTC. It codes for CSAKDVPGYTF.